This T cell receptor (beta chain) is from a study of monozygotic twins with cystic fibrosis. The study, taken as a whole, reports: Nucleotide-identical clonotype sharing was significantly higher within monozygotic CF twin pairs than between unrelated CF individuals. Age, concordance and disease severity did not associate with shared CDR3 numbers.

V was pared by 4 bases and J by 3 bases, with 3 bases of the junction left unmatched. CDR1 and CDR2 from the germline V gene are MNHEY and SVGAGI. The CDR3 has 14 amino acids. Profiling relied on immunoSEQ multiplex PCR, and the TCRdb table lists in-frame clones only, not all of them. Among around 30,000 clones listed, 95% to 98% were seen once. Points on this clone: Its antigen is not identified.

Sequences were obtained from blood. The chain has TRBV6-5 and TRBJ2-7; 10 bases agree with TRBD2. The sequence derives from a girl aged 2 to 10 with cystic fibrosis. The CDR3 here is CASSSSGSNYEQYF. The CDR3 DNA sequence: TGTGCCAGCAGTTCTAGCGGGAGTAACTACGAGCAGTACTTC.